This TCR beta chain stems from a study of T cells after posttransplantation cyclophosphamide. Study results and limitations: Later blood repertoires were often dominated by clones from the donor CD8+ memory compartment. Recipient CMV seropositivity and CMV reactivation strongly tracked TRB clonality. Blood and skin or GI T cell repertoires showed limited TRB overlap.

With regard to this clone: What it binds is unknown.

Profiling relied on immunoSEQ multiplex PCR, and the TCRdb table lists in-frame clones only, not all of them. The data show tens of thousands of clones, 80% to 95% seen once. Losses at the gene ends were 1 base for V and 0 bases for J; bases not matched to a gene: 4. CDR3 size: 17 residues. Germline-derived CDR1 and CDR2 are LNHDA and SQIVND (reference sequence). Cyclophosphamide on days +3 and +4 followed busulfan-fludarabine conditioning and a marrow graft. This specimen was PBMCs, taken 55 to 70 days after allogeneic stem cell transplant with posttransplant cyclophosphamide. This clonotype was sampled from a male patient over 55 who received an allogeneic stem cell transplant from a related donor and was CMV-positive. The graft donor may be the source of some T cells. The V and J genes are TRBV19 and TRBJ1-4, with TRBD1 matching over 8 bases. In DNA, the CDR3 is TGTGCCAGTAGTATAGGGGCCAGGGGGCCAACTAATGAAAAACTGTTTTTT. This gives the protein CASSIGARGPTNEKLFF.